This T cell receptor beta chain was sequenced during a study of shared clonotypes between healthy human individuals. V was clipped by 0 bases and J by 7 bases, with 17 bases between them. This CDR3 is 15 amino acids long. Germline V gives CDR1 SGDLS, CDR2 YYNGEE. Terminally differentiated effector memory CD45RA+ cells were excluded by CCR7 positive selection of CD45RO-negative cells. Study-level points and caveats: Naive subsets usually exceeded memory subsets in estimated richness.

Sequencing was performed with immunoSEQ multiplex PCR; in TCRdb, only in-frame clones are kept and a portion is missing. The sample shows more than 2 million clones, about 95% of them seen only once. Points on this clone: The antigen is unknown.

Sequencing was carried out using naive CD8+ T cells sorted from blood. This TCR was sampled from a man between 18 and 35 years old in good health. This chain joins TRBV9 and TRBJ2-7; D may be TRBD2 (5 bases). DNA of the CDR3: TGTGCCAGCAGCGTAGGGAGAGTGGGAGTATATGAGCAGTACTTC. It encodes CASSVGRVGVYEQYF.